Following are 2 T cell receptor beta chains from one sample sequenced in a study of shared clonotypes between healthy human individuals. This table comes from immunoSEQ multiplex PCR, and its TCRdb copy is limited to in-frame clones, with some not included. The sample yields a few million clones, roughly 92% seen once. The sample consisted of naive CD4+ T cells sorted from blood. The subset is: CD45RA+ positively selected. All receptors come from a man younger than 35 in good health.

The chain has TRBV4-2 and TRBJ2-7; TRBD2 matches 9 bases. From germline, CDR1 is LGHNA and CDR2 YNFKEQ. After removal of 2 bases from V and 7 bases from J, the junction contained 3 bases not matched to a gene. The CDR3 spans 13 residues. The CDR3 DNA reads as TGTGCCAGCAGCCAACCCGCGGGAGGGGAGCAGTACTTC. Translation: CASSQPAGGEQYF.

This sequence joins TRBV7-9 and TRBJ2-1, with TRBD2 matching over 11 bases. The CDR3 spans 18 residues. CDR1 is SEHNR, CDR2 FQNEAQ, per germline (reference sequence). Losses at the gene ends were 5 bases for V and 0 bases for J; bases not matched to a gene: 9. The CDR3 region has the DNA TGTGCCAGCAGCCCCTTAGCGGGAGGGCCTAGCTCCTACAATGAGCAGTTCTTC. This encodes CASSPLAGGPSSYNEQFF.